This T cell receptor beta chain derives from a study of blood T cell repertoires in COVID-19. Only in-frame clones appear in the TCRdb table, and some are missing; sequencing was by immunoSEQ multiplex PCR. The sample records 200,000 to 300,000 clones, approximately 90% being singletons. The CDR3 extends over 13 amino acids. The V end was cut by 7 bases, the J end by 5 bases, with 12 bases between. CDR1 SGHVS and CDR2 FQNEAQ come from the germline V gene. Allocation to cohorts depended on clinical history reported by the participants. The sample was PBMCs or T cells enriched from blood (not recorded which). The chain employs TRBV7-8 and TRBJ2-1; a possible D gene is TRBD2 (5 bases). The origin of this receptor is a woman in her thirties or forties with acute COVID-19. The CDR3 nucleotides are TGTGCCAGCAACCTTAAGCGGAACAATGAGCAGTTCTTC. Protein product: CASNLKRNNEQFF.